This T cell receptor beta chain derives from a study of spatial heterogeneity in lung cancer. Findings and limits, study-wide: For expanded intratumoral alpha and beta TCRs, counts tracked tumor mutation counts.

Sample time point: sample taken at primary tumor resection. A word on this clonotype: The antigen is undetermined. Compared with germline, one end of the junction differs, possibly owing to a read error.

TCRdb processed the 5' RACE reads anew with MiXCR; each CDR3 protein has one entry. The profile shows 2,000 or so distinct CDR3 sequences, over 14% of them singletons. The receptor was derived from a male donor with early-stage non-small cell lung cancer. This specimen consisted of lung tumor tissue, obtained at surgery.

Here the CDR3 DNA reads TGTGCCAGCAGCGGGACCCTCGAGGGGCAAACCTCCTTC. It encodes CASSGTLEGQTSF. The chain joins TRBV2 to TRBJ2-7; the D call may be TRBD1 or TRBD2 (5 bases each). In germline, CDR1 is SNHLY, CDR2 FYNNEI. The length of the CDR3 is 13 residues.